This record looks at one T cell receptor (beta chain) sequence and its context. Ten or more counts support this clonotype. Its antigen is still unknown. No per-base quality is available; no much larger clone lies one base away. For repertoire sequencing, the TCR beta CDR3 regions were amplified from RNA transcripts. A first-round RT-PCR used HTBI primers with the Qiagen OneStep RT-PCR kit, followed by a second-round multiplex PCR, size selection and purification. The libraries underwent paired-end sequencing with 100 bp reads on an Illumina HiSeq2000. The source study handled its data this way. Reads were processed with SOAPnuke, discarding reads with adapters, uncalled bases, mean Phred below 15, or no exact constant-primer or identifier match. COPE v1.2.5 was used to merge the high-quality paired reads. Unique nucleotide sequences were defined as clonotypes and aligned to IMGT TRB V, D and J references using MiTCR v1.1. Analysis was restricted to V-J combinations with a frequency above 0.0001, which covered 98% to 99.2% of repertoires. For each V-J combination, a TCR clonal expansion and chaos score was defined as F50 clonal expansion divided by the chaos observed in the TCRdist matrix. Welch's t-statistics and random forest were used to narrow the features down to about a dozen V-J combinations, which were then fed into a naive Bayes classifier. The similarity between thyroid and blood repertoires was quantified using the Morisita-Horn index. TCRdb handled the public reads itself, with Q25 trimming in fastp and clone calling in MiXCR, and kept productive beta chains. Each entry merges the rows of one CDR3 protein and shows their most common DNA and genes. TCRdb's processing, not the authors', yielded these V and J calls. The sample has approximately 500,000 distinct CDR3 sequences on record, about an eighth of them singletons. About 10% of the sample is taken by the ten largest.

The ophthalmopathy patients had moderately to severely active disease, with a Clinical Activity Score of 3 or higher, a NOSPECS grade of 4 or higher, and a disease duration of less than 3 months. Anyone with other autoimmune diseases, uncontrolled infections, pregnancy or lactation was excluded from the study. Clinical symptoms, serum thyroxine, TRAb, thyroid ultrasound and orbital computed tomography formed the basis of the diagnosis. Using Ficoll-Paque density gradient centrifugation, PBMCs were isolated from 8.5 to 10 ml of fresh peripheral blood. Total RNA was extracted using Trizol reagent, and RNA quality was checked on an Agilent 2100 Bioanalyzer. CDR1 SNHLY and CDR2 FYNNEI were looked up in the germline V gene. The V end loses 6 bases and the J end loses 2 bases, and a stretch of 20 bases separates them. The CDR3 numbers 16 residues from cysteine through phenylalanine. Only the CDR3 DNA is retained, 48 bases long and in frame from the first base.

The data are from a study of Graves' ophthalmopathy and Graves' hyperthyroidism (dated by TCRdb to between 2018 and 2020). Turning to the overall study: Peripheral blood samples were taken at the time of initial diagnosis, before any treatment was given. For independent validation, a separate cohort was made up of 18 hyperthyroidism patients plus 17 patients who later progressed from hyperthyroidism to ophthalmopathy. To tell Graves' ophthalmopathy apart from Graves' hyperthyroidism, and to predict which patients would progress to ophthalmopathy, the study relied on TCR beta repertoire signatures. In total, approximately 140 blood samples were TCR-sequenced: roughly 45 ophthalmopathy, approximately 75 hyperthyroidism and roughly 17 hyperthyroidism-to-ophthalmopathy patients. The approximately 98 discovery patients were randomly divided into training and test sets at a 7:3 ratio. Following sampling, methimazole starting at 30 mg daily was administered to hyperthyroidism patients, and high-dose intravenous methylprednisolone was administered to ophthalmopathy patients. In roughly six hyperthyroidism patients, T-cell repertoires of thyroid tissue and blood were compared. To explore V-J signatures distinguishing ophthalmopathy from hyperthyroidism, a discovery set of more than 95 patients (roughly 45 ophthalmopathy, roughly 56 stable hyperthyroidism) was enrolled. General conclusions and limits of the study: Ophthalmopathy was separated from stable hyperthyroidism by the 13-signature model with more than 85% sensitivity and 81% to 84% specificity in cross-validation and with 80%/75% in the test set. Most of the expanded thyroid clonotypes with a frequency above 0.001 were also detected in blood, and it was suggested that the thyroid immune response may be reflected by blood repertoires. In validation, the model predicted ophthalmopathy progression with about 70% sensitivity and roughly 78% specificity; roughly eleven predicted patients were CT-confirmed with GO in a median of approximately 6.5 months. Sample size was not predetermined statistically, and investigators were not blinded to group allocation.

The V and J segments used are TRBV2 and TRBJ2-7, with no confident D gene call. Sequenced sample: blood. The receptor was derived from a woman younger than 45 with Graves' ophthalmopathy. Donor details come from another sample of the same person, matched by shared clones. The CDR3 reads as follows: CASSQSRAATTYEQYF. The nucleotide sequence reads TGTGCCAGCAGCCAAAGCCGGGCAGCCACAACCTACGAGCAGTACTTC.